This T cell receptor (beta chain) emerged from a study of T cells in Graves' hyperthyroidism and ophthalmopathy. There are a few counts of this clonotype. The investigators amplified TCR beta CDR3 regions from RNA transcripts. Initially, a first-round RT-PCR of the TCR CDR3 employed the HTBI primer set. TCRdb reprocessed the multiplex PCR reads with MiXCR, giving one entry per CDR3 protein. The sample shows 500,000 to 800,000 distinct CDR3 sequences, about 45% of them seen only once. CDR1 and CDR2 from the germline V gene are MGHDK and SYGVNS. Trimming removed 8 bases at V and 7 bases at J, with 9 bases between. CDR3 length equals 11 residues.

V is TRBV25-1 and J is TRBJ2-1; no clear D. The sequencing input was peripheral blood or thyroid tissue (not recorded which). This receptor was obtained from an adult man with Graves' disease, either hyperthyroidism or ophthalmopathy (not recorded which). The CDR3, as DNA: TGTGCCAGCGAGAAGCTGAATGAGCAGTTCTTC. Protein product: CASEKLNEQFF. The variable domain in full, completed from reference TRBV25-1 and TRBJ2-1, reads EADIYQTPRYLVIGTGKKITLECSQTMGHDKMYWYQQDPGMELHLIHYSYGVNSTEKGDLSSESTVSRIRTEHFPLTLESARPSHTSQYLCASEKLNEQFFGPGTRLTVL.